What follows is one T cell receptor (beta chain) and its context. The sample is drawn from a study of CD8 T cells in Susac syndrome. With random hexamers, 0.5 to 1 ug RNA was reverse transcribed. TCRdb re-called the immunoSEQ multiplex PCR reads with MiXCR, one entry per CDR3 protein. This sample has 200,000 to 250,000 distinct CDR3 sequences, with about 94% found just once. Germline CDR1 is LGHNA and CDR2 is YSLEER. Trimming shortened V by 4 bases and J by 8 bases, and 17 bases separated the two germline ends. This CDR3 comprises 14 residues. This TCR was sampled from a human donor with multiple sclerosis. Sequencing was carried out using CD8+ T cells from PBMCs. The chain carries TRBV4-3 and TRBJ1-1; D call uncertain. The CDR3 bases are TGCGCCAGCAGCCGAGAAGATCTCCCCGGGGAAGCTTTCTTT. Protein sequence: CASSREDLPGEAFF.